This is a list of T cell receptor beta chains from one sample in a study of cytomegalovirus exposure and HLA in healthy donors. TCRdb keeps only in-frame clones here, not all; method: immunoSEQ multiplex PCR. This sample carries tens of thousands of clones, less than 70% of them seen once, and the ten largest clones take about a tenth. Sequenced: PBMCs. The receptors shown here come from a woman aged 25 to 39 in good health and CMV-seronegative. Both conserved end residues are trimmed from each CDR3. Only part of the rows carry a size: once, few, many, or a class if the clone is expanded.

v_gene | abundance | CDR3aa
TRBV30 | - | AGWDRGTEAF
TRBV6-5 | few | ASSYWPISTNEKLF
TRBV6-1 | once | ASSLPQGSVEQY
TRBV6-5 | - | ASSMDRENTGELF
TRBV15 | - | ATWAGGINSTDTQY
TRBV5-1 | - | ASSLQGADYGYT
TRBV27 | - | ASSLAGGYTEAF
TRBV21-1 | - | ASSRGQREAF
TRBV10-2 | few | ASSVTSDTQY
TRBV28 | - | ASSAAYYSGGEKLF
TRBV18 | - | ASSPGIGENTEAF
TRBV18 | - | ASSSTGRGPTYEQY
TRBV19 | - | ASTVRMNTGELF
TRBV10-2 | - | ASSESYVASQETQY
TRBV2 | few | ASTRDRGLNGYT
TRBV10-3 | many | AISPRGSTEAF
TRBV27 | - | ASSLGTGSIEAF
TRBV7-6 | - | ASSPEGGRYNEQF
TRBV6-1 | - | ASSEGEGQAYEQY
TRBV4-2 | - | ASSQDRRGQGLNYGYT